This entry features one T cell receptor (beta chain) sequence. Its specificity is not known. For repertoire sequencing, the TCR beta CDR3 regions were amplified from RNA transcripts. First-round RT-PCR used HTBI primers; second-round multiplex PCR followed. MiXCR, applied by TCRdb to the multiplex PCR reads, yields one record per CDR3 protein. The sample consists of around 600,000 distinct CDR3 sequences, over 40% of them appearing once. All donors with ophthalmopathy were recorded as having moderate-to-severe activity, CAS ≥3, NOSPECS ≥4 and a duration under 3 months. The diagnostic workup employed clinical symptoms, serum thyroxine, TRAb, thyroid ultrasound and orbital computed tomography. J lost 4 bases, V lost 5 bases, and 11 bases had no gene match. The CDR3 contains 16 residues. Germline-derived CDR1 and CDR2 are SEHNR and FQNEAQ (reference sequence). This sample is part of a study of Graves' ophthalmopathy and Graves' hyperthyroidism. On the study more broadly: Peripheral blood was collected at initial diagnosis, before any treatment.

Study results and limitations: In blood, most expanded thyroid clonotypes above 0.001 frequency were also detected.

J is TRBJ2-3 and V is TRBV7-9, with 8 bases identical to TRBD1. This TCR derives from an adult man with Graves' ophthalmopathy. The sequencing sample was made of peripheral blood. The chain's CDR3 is CASSTLFEQGADTQYF. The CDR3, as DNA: TGTGCCAGCAGCACCCTATTCGAACAGGGGGCAGATACGCAGTATTTT.